A single sample is the source of the 16 T cell receptor beta chains below, sequenced in a study of Ad26.COV2.S vaccination and SARS-CoV-2 variants. The treatment denotes: roughly 18 received Ad26.COV2.S at low or high dose, single or two shots; several received placebo; per-sample allocation not given. It was on day 63 after the first vaccine or placebo injection that samples were taken. Some clones are missing from TCRdb's copy, which holds only in-frame ones; the method was immunoSEQ multiplex PCR. The sample holds hundreds of thousands of clones; around 92% are singletons and the top ten take roughly 1.5%. The specimen was peripheral blood, collected in a trial of Ad26.COV2.S vaccine versus placebo. These receptors were taken from a person aged 18-60 years who received the Ad26.COV2.S COVID-19 vaccine or a placebo.

The sample holds a few counts of this clone. The gene calls are TRBV15 and TRBJ1-2, with D perhaps matching TRBD1 (5 bases). The CDR3 runs to 13 residues. Trimming left V 3 bases short and J 5 bases short, with 10 bases between. CDR1 and CDR2 (germline): LNHNV, YYDKDF (reference sequence). The CDR3 DNA sequence: TGTGCCACCAGCAGCAGGGAATCGTATGGCTACACCTTC. Amino acids: CATSSRESYGYTF.

This rearrangement joins TRBV29-1 to TRBJ2-2; D might be TRBD1 (5 bases). Trimming pared 6 bases from V and 1 base from J, leaving 9 bases between. The V gene's germline CDR1 is SQVTM and CDR2 ANQGSEA. The CDR3 is 13 residues long. The CDR3 protein is CSVVDRNTGELFF. DNA of the CDR3: TGCAGCGTCGTCGACAGGAACACCGGGGAGCTGTTTTTT.

The rearrangement joins TRBV3-1 (or the pseudogene TRBV3-2) to TRBJ2-2; 9 bases agree with TRBD2. The CDR3 totals 17 residues. With 0 bases clipped from V and 3 bases from J, the junction kept 5 bases outside the gene matches. From germline, CDR1 is LGHDT and CDR2 YNNKEL (reference sequence). The CDR3 here is CASSQDIAGGDTGELFF. Written as DNA, the CDR3 is TGTGCCAGCAGCCAAGATATCGCGGGAGGGGACACCGGGGAGCTGTTTTTT.

The V call is TRBV7-3, the J call TRBJ2-2; 15 bases map to TRBD2. Germline lookup yields CDR1 SGHTA and CDR2 FQGTGA. V was pared by 2 bases and J by 5 bases, with 9 bases of the junction left unmatched. There are 19 residues in the CDR3. The CDR3 protein is CASSLGTSGGPMETGELFF. The CDR3 DNA reads TGTGCCAGCAGCTTAGGGACTAGCGGGGGGCCTATGGAGACCGGGGAGCTGTTTTTT.

The genes are TRBV6-4 and TRBJ1-3; D is possibly TRBD1 (5 bases). Germline V lookup: CDR1 MRHNA, CDR2 SNTAGT. There are 17 residues in the CDR3. V was pared by 5 bases and J by 0 bases, with 17 bases between. The chain's CDR3 is CASSRQPRTSSGNTIYF. CDR3 sequence (DNA): TGTGCCAGCAGTAGACAGCCGAGAACGAGCTCTGGAAACACCATATATTTT.

This sequence joins TRBV2 and TRBJ1-1, with TRBD1 identical over 9 bases. Germline values: CDR1 SNHLY, CDR2 FYNNEI. With V trimmed by 3 bases and J by 0 bases, 11 bases remained unmatched. CDR3 length: 18 amino acids. CDR3 amino acids: CASSDWRDRVSMNTEAFF. CDR3 bases: TGTGCCAGCAGTGATTGGCGGGACAGGGTTTCGATGAACACTGAAGCTTTCTTT.

The V and J genes are TRBV10-3 and TRBJ2-7; 7 bases agree with TRBD2. The V and J ends lost 11 bases and 3 bases, in that order; junction bases with no gene match: 10. The CDR3 covers 13 residues. Germline V gene data show CDR1 as ENHRY and CDR2 as SYGVKD. Here the CDR3 DNA reads TGTGCCTCAGGGTGGGAGCGGGGCTACGAGCAGTACTTC. This translates into CASGWERGYEQYF.

V gene TRBV5-1 combines with J gene TRBJ2-1; 13 positions agree with TRBD2. The CDR3 consists of 16 residues. Germline-derived CDR1 and CDR2 are SGHRS and YFSETQ. With 0 bases clipped from V and 5 bases from J, the junction kept 2 bases outside the gene matches. CDR3 amino acids: CASSLGGTSGNNEQFF. For the CDR3, the DNA is TGCGCCAGCAGCTTGGGGGGGACTAGCGGGAACAATGAGCAGTTCTTC.

The gene calls are TRBV2 and TRBJ2-7; 10 nucleotides align to TRBD2. The V gene's germline CDR1 is SNHLY and CDR2 FYNNEI. V lost 6 bases and J lost 4; bases outside the gene matches: 6. CDR3 length: 14 residues. The CDR3 DNA is TGTGCCAGCAGGAACCTAGCGGGGGCGTACGAGCAGTACTTC. Encoded protein: CASRNLAGAYEQYF.

The rearrangement uses TRBV27 and TRBJ2-7; the D gene is possibly TRBD1 (6 bases). Trimming left V 2 bases short and J 1 base short, with 12 bases between. Germline CDR1 and CDR2: MNHEY and SMNVEV (reference sequence). The CDR3 length is 15 residues. The CDR3 DNA sequence: TGTGCCAGCAGTTTAAGGGGAGACAGGTCCTACGAGCAGTACTTC. Protein: CASSLRGDRSYEQYF.

The V gene is TRBV5-1, the J gene TRBJ2-5, with D perhaps TRBD2 (6 bases). Trimming took 0 bases from V and 4 from J, leaving 16 bases between them. Germline CDR1 and CDR2: SGHRS and YFSETQ. The CDR3 is 16 residues long. The CDR3 DNA reads TGCGCCAGCAGCTTGGGGACTACCAAGGGCGGAGAGACCCAGTACTTC. Translated: CASSLGTTKGGETQYF. The whole variable domain, filled in from reference TRBV5-1 and TRBJ2-5, reads KAGVTQTPRYLIKTRGQQVTLSCSPISGHRSVSWYQQTPGQGLQFLFEYFSETQRNKGNFPGRFSGRQFSNSRSEMNVSTLELGDSALYLCASSLGTTKGGETQYFGPGTRLLVL.

This clone was seen once. V usage is TRBV6-5 and J usage is TRBJ2-2; 7 nucleotides line up with TRBD1. Per germline, CDR1 MNHEY and CDR2 SVGAGI. This CDR3 is built from 15 residues. Trimming at V came to 7 bases and at J to 4 bases, leaving 9 bases not matched to a gene. In DNA, the CDR3 is TGTGCCAGCATCTTGACAGGGACGTCCACCGGGGAGCTGTTTTTT. Translating it yields CASILTGTSTGELFF.

This clone came up a few times. This sequence joins TRBV3-1 (or the pseudogene TRBV3-2) and TRBJ2-7, with 9 bases aligning to TRBD1. Trimming took 3 bases from V and 3 from J; bases not matched to a gene: 9. Germline V CDR1 and CDR2: LGHDT, YNNKEL (reference sequence). The CDR3 has 16 residues. The CDR3 region has the DNA TGTGCCAGCAGCCAGTATACCGGGACAGGGTTCTACGAGCAGTACTTC. Translated: CASSQYTGTGFYEQYF.

Worth noting for this clone: Other DNA variants within this sample encode the same CDR3. The rearrangement joins TRBV7-2 to TRBJ1-6, with D unresolved. Germline values: CDR1 SGHTA, CDR2 FQGNSA. The CDR3 has 14 amino acids. V was pared by 1 base and J by 9 bases, with 10 bases between. The CDR3 region has the DNA TGTGCCAGCAGCTTAGGTGCCGGGAGTTCACCCCTCCACTTT. Amino acids: CASSLGAGSSPLHF. The entire variable domain, with the rest obtained from reference TRBV7-2 and TRBJ1-6, is as follows: GAGVSQSPSNKVTEKGKDVELRCDPISGHTALYWYRQSLGQGLEFLIYFQGNSAPDKSGLPSDRFSAERTGGSVSTLTIQRTQQEDSAVYLCASSLGAGSSPLHFGNGTRLTVT.

This clone has only a few counts. The CDR3 region is CAWSEDSEAFF. Written as DNA, the CDR3 is TGTGCCTGGAGTGAGGACAGTGAAGCTTTCTTT. J is TRBJ1-1 and V is TRBV30; a possible D gene is TRBD1 (6 bases). CDR3 length equals 11 residues. Trimming took off 1 base at V and 7 bases at J, with 7 bases between the two ends. Germline CDR1 is GTSNPN and CDR2 is SVGIG (reference sequence).

The chain combines TRBV7-6 with TRBJ2-1; perhaps TRBD2 as D (5 bases). The CDR3 runs 14 residues. Germline V lookup: CDR1 SGHVS, CDR2 FNYEAQ. Between the trimmed V and J ends, which lost 6 bases and 4 bases, there was a span of 13 bases. DNA of the CDR3: TGTGCCAGCAGTTCCGGACTGGAGTACAATGAGCAGTTCTTC. This gives the protein CASSSGLEYNEQFF.